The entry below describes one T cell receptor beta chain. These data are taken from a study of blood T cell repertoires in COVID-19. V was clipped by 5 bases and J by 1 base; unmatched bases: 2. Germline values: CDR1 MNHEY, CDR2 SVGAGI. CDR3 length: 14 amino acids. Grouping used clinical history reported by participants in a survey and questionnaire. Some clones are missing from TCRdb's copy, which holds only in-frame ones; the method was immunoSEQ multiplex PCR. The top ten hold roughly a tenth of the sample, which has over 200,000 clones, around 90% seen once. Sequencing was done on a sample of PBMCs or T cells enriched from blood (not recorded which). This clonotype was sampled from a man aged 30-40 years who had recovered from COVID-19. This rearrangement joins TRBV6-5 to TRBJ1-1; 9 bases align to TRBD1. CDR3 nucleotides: TGTGCCAGCAGTAGGGACAGGGCGAACACTGAAGCTTTCTTT. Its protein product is CASSRDRANTEAFF.